One sample yielded the 22 T cell receptor beta chains listed below, sequenced in a study of blood T cell repertoires in COVID-19. Libraries were prepared by immunoSEQ multiplex PCR; TCRdb keeps only in-frame clonotypes and omits some of them. The sample yields a few hundred thousand clones, 88% seen once. Sequenced input: PBMCs or T cells enriched from blood (not recorded which). The receptors originated from a woman between 18 and 30 years old who had recovered from COVID-19.

The DNA for the CDR3 is TGTGCCTGGAGTCTAGACTACGAGCAGTACTTC. Its translation: CAWSLDYEQYF. V is TRBV30 and J is TRBJ2-7; D remains ambiguous. There are 11 residues in the CDR3. The ends were cut back, 2 bases at V and 3 bases at J, with 5 bases in the middle. Germline-derived CDR1 and CDR2 are GTSNPN and SVGIG (reference sequence).

The rearrangement joins TRBV19 to TRBJ1-1; D is possibly TRBD1 (5 bases). The V gene lost 5 bases and the J gene lost 0 bases, with 13 bases spanning the gap. The CDR3 has 15 amino acids. The germline V gene encodes CDR1 LNHDA and CDR2 SQIVND (reference sequence). For the CDR3, the DNA is TGTGCCAGTAGTCACCCCCAGGGCCTGAACACTGAAGCTTTCTTT. Its protein is CASSHPQGLNTEAFF.

The V gene is TRBV4-1, the J gene TRBJ1-2; TRBD1 might be the D (5 bases). The ends were cut back, 1 base at V and 4 bases at J, with 7 bases in the middle. CDR1 is MGHRA, CDR2 YSYEKL, per germline. The CDR3 covers 13 residues. The DNA for the CDR3 is TGCGCCAGCAGCCAAGCAGACAGCTATGGCTACACCTTC. Translation: CASSQADSYGYTF.

The chain combines TRBV7-2 with TRBJ1-4, with a weak D call TRBD1 (5 bases). The CDR3 runs to 15 residues. Trimming stripped 1 base from V and 5 bases from J, with 11 bases between. Germline V CDR1 and CDR2: SGHTA, FQGNSA. Here the CDR3 reads CASSLGGAFNEKLFF. CDR3 DNA: TGTGCCAGCAGCTTAGGGGGCGCGTTCAATGAAAAACTGTTTTTT.

This clone has just one count. The V gene is TRBV13, the J gene TRBJ2-3; D is perhaps TRBD1 (5 bases). Per germline, CDR1 PRHDT and CDR2 FYEKMQ (reference sequence). This CDR3 has 14 amino acids. The V and J ends lost 1 base and 1 base respectively, with 6 bases between them. The CDR3 is CASSLEQGTDTQYF. CDR3 nucleotides: TGTGCCAGCAGCTTAGAACAGGGCACAGATACGCAGTATTTT.

J is TRBJ2-7 and V is TRBV19; 9 nucleotides align to TRBD1. From germline, CDR1 is LNHDA and CDR2 SQIVND (reference sequence). This CDR3 spans 16 amino acids. Losses at the gene ends were 3 bases for V and 1 base for J; bases not matched to a gene: 7. DNA of the CDR3: TGTGCCAGTAGTATTTGGGGACAGGGAGGATCCTACGAGCAGTACTTC. This codes for CASSIWGQGGSYEQYF.

This chain connects TRBV12-5 to TRBJ1-1; D gene unclear. The germline V gene has CDR1 LGHNT and CDR2 FRNRAP. This CDR3 spans 15 amino acids. Trimming left V 4 bases short and J 4 bases short, with 16 bases between. The CDR3 coding sequence is TGTGCTAGTGGTTCCTCCGTACGGGTGGGCACTGAAGCTTTCTTT. This gives the protein CASGSSVRVGTEAFF.

The chain recombines TRBV10-1 with TRBJ2-7; the D gene is possibly TRBD2 (6 bases). Germline V gives CDR1 WNHNN, CDR2 SYGVQD (reference sequence). The V and J ends lost 2 bases and 6 bases respectively, with 11 bases between them. This CDR3 spans 13 amino acids. DNA of the CDR3: TGCGCCAGCAGTGAGGGGGAGGTGTCCGAGCAGTACTTC. It codes for CASSEGEVSEQYF.

The chain recombines TRBV5-4 with TRBJ2-2; TRBD1 aligns across 8 bases. Germline CDR1 and CDR2: SGHNT and YYREEE (reference sequence). V dropped 4 bases and J dropped 3; count of bases not matched to a gene: 5. The CDR3 has 15 amino acids. The CDR3 DNA reads TGTGCCAGCAGCCCAAGACAGGGGCACACCGGGGAGCTGTTTTTT. Translated: CASSPRQGHTGELFF.

J is TRBJ2-5 and V is TRBV11-2; unclear D gene. Between the trimmed V and J ends, which lost 3 bases and 5 bases, there was a span of 16 bases. From germline, CDR1 is SGHAT and CDR2 FQNNGV. The CDR3 is 15 residues long. The CDR3 loop is CASSLEWMPGETQYF. The CDR3 coding sequence is TGTGCCAGCAGCTTGGAGTGGATGCCGGGTGAGACCCAGTACTTC.

This sequence joins TRBV2 and TRBJ1-6, with D possibly TRBD1 on 5 matching bases. The germline V gene encodes CDR1 SNHLY and CDR2 FYNNEI. V lost 4 bases and J 9 bases, leaving 19 bases between the germline ends. There are 16 residues in the CDR3. The CDR3: CASSVAQLRGSSPLHF. CDR3 in DNA: TGTGCCAGCAGTGTAGCTCAATTGCGGGGGAGTTCACCCCTCCACTTT.

This clone has just a few counts. The rearrangement joins TRBV30 to TRBJ1-3; TRBD1 might be the D (5 bases). Germline V lookup: CDR1 GTSNPN, CDR2 SVGIG (reference sequence). This CDR3 spans 15 amino acids. V was cut by 8 bases and J by 1 base, with 18 bases left in between. The CDR3 region is CAGHRWFVSGNTIYF. In nucleotides, the CDR3 is TGTGCCGGGCACAGGTGGTTCGTATCTGGAAACACCATATATTTT.

Worth noting for this clone: Other nucleotide sequences in the sample specify the same CDR3. The chain is built from TRBV6-5 and TRBJ2-7; no reliable D call. Germline-derived CDR1 and CDR2 are MNHEY and SVGAGI. V was clipped by 8 bases and J by 3 bases, with 8 bases between them. The CDR3 is made up of 11 amino acids. Written as DNA, the CDR3 is TGTGCCAGCTCAAGCATCTACGAGCAGTACTTC. Protein sequence: CASSSIYEQYF.

This clone came up a few times. The rearrangement uses TRBV19 and TRBJ1-2; tentative D call: TRBD1 (5 bases). CDR3 size: 13 residues. Trimming cost V 3 bases and J 5 bases, with 10 bases left between them. Germline V gives CDR1 LNHDA, CDR2 SQIVND (reference sequence). The CDR3, as DNA: TGTGCCAGTAGTATGGGGGACTCTTATGGCTACACCTTC. Translated: CASSMGDSYGYTF.

The rearrangement links TRBV9 to TRBJ2-3; D might be TRBD2 (7 bases). Deletions cut 4 bases from V and 3 bases from J, with 15 bases between. The CDR3 has 15 residues. CDR1 SGDLS and CDR2 YYNGEE come from the germline V gene. CDR3 nucleotides: TGTGCCAGCAGCCCCCATGCGGGGGCTACAGATACGCAGTATTTT. This encodes CASSPHAGATDTQYF.

This chain connects TRBV27 to TRBJ1-1; D gene unclear. The CDR3 runs 13 residues. Trimming shortened V by 3 bases and J by 1 base, and 6 bases separated the two germline ends. From germline, CDR1 is MNHEY and CDR2 SMNVEV (reference sequence). The CDR3 bases are TGTGCCAGCAGTTTTAGACAGAACACTGAAGCTTTCTTT. Translating gives CASSFRQNTEAFF.

The chain has TRBV5-1 and TRBJ1-5; 8 bases are shared with TRBD1. Unmatched junction bases numbered 9, after V lost 4 bases and J lost 6 bases. The CDR3 covers 15 residues. Germline V CDR1 and CDR2: SGHRS, YFSETQ. The CDR3 here is CASSPGQGDSQPQHF. The CDR3 DNA sequence: TGCGCCAGCAGCCCAGGACAGGGCGATAGTCAGCCCCAGCATTTT.

This clone has just one count. The CDR3: CAWSARGTGGAGTPLHF. The CDR3 region has the DNA TGTGCCTGGAGTGCTCGCGGGACAGGGGGCGCGGGAACACCCCTCCACTTT. The gene calls are TRBV30 and TRBJ1-6; 12 positions match TRBD1. The ends lost 1 base at V and 11 bases at J; junction bases unmatched: 12. Germline lookup yields CDR1 GTSNPN and CDR2 SVGIG (reference sequence). The CDR3 covers 17 residues.

J is TRBJ1-2 and V is TRBV19; 10 bases align to TRBD1. Germline loops: CDR1 LNHDA, CDR2 SQIVND (reference sequence). The CDR3 has 14 residues. Trimming took 5 bases from V and 7 from J; bases not matched to a gene: 7. The CDR3 sequence is CASSFGQGGSGYTF. The CDR3 DNA reads TGTGCCAGTAGTTTCGGACAGGGGGGTAGTGGCTACACCTTC.

The rearrangement joins TRBV5-1 to TRBJ1-3; possibly TRBD1 for D (5 bases). The germline V gene encodes CDR1 SGHRS and CDR2 YFSETQ. Trimming took off 4 bases at V and 0 bases at J, with 14 bases between the two ends. The CDR3 extends over 16 amino acids. The CDR3 is CASSLELGASGNTIYF. The CDR3 region has the DNA TGCGCCAGCAGCCTGGAGTTAGGGGCCTCTGGAAACACCATATATTTT.

The chain links TRBV9 to TRBJ2-2; 11 positions match TRBD2. V trimming: 4 bases; J trimming: 7 bases; junction bases outside the gene matches: 6. This CDR3 is built from 15 residues. The germline V gene has CDR1 SGDLS and CDR2 YYNGEE. The CDR3 DNA reads TGTGCCAGCAGCTTTAGCGGGGGGGCCAACGGGGAGCTGTTTTTT. Translating it yields CASSFSGGANGELFF.

The chain couples TRBV5-1 to TRBJ1-2; 8 bases line up with TRBD1. J lost 4 bases, V lost 0 bases, and 8 bases had no gene match. The germline V gene encodes CDR1 SGHRS and CDR2 YFSETQ. The CDR3 is made up of 16 amino acids. CDR3 coding DNA: TGCGCCAGCAGCTTGGTACCAGGGGGCGCGGGCTATGGCTACACCTTC. Amino acids: CASSLVPGGAGYGYTF. Supplemented by reference TRBV5-1 and TRBJ1-2, the full variable domain reads KAGVTQTPRYLIKTRGQQVTLSCSPISGHRSVSWYQQTPGQGLQFLFEYFSETQRNKGNFPGRFSGRQFSNSRSEMNVSTLELGDSALYLCASSLVPGGAGYGYTFGSGTRLTVV.